Presented here are 15 T cell receptor beta chains from one specimen sequenced in a study of OX40 agonist ivuxolimab in advanced cancers. Sequencing was performed with immunoSEQ multiplex PCR; in TCRdb, only in-frame clones are kept and a portion is missing. The table has 60,000 to 75,000 clones, about 88% seen once. The source was CD4+ or CD8+ T cells sorted from blood, collected in a trial of the OX40 agonist ivuxolimab. The receptors were gathered from an adult with an advanced solid tumor such as melanoma, head and neck, liver or kidney cancer.

The chain is built from TRBV5-1 and TRBJ1-1; a weak D match, TRBD1 (5 bases). Looked up from germline, CDR1 is SGHRS and CDR2 is YFSETQ. This CDR3 spans 16 amino acids. The V end was cut by 1 base, the J end by 0 bases, with 13 bases between. This CDR3 is CASSLSGGFMNTEAFF. For the CDR3, the DNA is TGCGCCAGCAGCTTGAGTGGGGGTTTTATGAACACTGAAGCTTTCTTT.

The genes are TRBV28 and TRBJ2-1, with unresolved D. Between the trimmed V and J ends, which lost 2 bases and 7 bases, there was a span of 6 bases. Germline V gene lookup returns CDR1 MDHEN and CDR2 SYDVKM. The CDR3 is 12 residues long. CDR3 DNA sequence: TGTGCCAGCAGTTTACAGACGAATGAGCAGTTCTTC. Translation gives CASSLQTNEQFF.

The CDR3 nucleotides read TGTGCCAGCGGCGAAAGGGGGGACACTGAAGCTTTCTTT. Protein: CASGERGDTEAFF. This sequence joins TRBV6-1 and TRBJ1-1; D is possibly TRBD1 (6 bases). From germline, CDR1 is MNHNS and CDR2 SASEGT. The CDR3 loop spans 13 amino acids. The ends were cut back, 8 bases at V and 3 bases at J, with 13 bases in the middle.

The CDR3 nucleotides are TGTGCCAGTAGAATGACATGGGATCGGAGCTACGAGCAGTACTTC. Residues: CASRMTWDRSYEQYF. The chain joins TRBV19 to TRBJ2-7, with D uncertain. This CDR3 is 15 amino acids long. Germline CDR1 reads LNHDA; CDR2 reads SQIVND (reference sequence). Trimming took off 6 bases at V and 3 bases at J, with 18 bases between the two ends.

This clone has just one count. This chain connects TRBV29-1 to TRBJ2-1; D unresolved. This CDR3 is built from 13 residues. The V gene's germline CDR1 is SQVTM and CDR2 ANQGSEA. Between the trimmed V and J ends, which lost 0 bases and 7 bases, there was a span of 10 bases. CDR3 sequence reads: CSVEEGRENEQFF. Written as DNA, the CDR3 is TGCAGCGTTGAAGAGGGAAGGGAAAATGAGCAGTTCTTC.

The CDR3 DNA reads TGTGCCAGCAGCTTGGGGATTGACGGCTCCCGAGAGACCCAGTACTTC. This encodes CASSLGIDGSRETQYF. This chain links TRBV5-8 with TRBJ2-5, with D uncertain. Germline V lookup: CDR1 SGHTS, CDR2 YDEGEE. Deletions cut 0 bases from V and 4 bases from J, with 16 bases between. The CDR3 consists of 16 residues.

This sequence joins TRBV27 and TRBJ1-1; D call uncertain. The CDR3 sequence is 14 residues long. Germline CDR1 is MNHEY and CDR2 is SMNVEV (reference sequence). Trimming pared 0 bases from V and 7 bases from J, leaving 12 bases between. CDR3 loop: CASSLSSSRDEAFF. CDR3 coding DNA: TGTGCCAGCAGTTTATCCTCGAGCAGAGATGAAGCTTTCTTT.

This chain connects TRBV4-3 to TRBJ2-3, with 10 nucleotides matching TRBD1. V lost 4 bases and J lost 2; bases outside the gene matches: 3. In germline, CDR1 is LGHNA, CDR2 YSLEER. There are 15 residues in the CDR3. In DNA form, the CDR3 reads TGCGCCAGCAGCCGAGGGACAGGGGTCACAGATACGCAGTATTTT. Amino acids: CASSRGTGVTDTQYF.

The V gene is TRBV12-5, the J gene TRBJ2-1; D possibly corresponds to TRBD2 (6 bases). With 7 bases removed from V and 0 bases from J, the gap between germline ends came to 16 bases. Germline CDR1 LGHNT, CDR2 FRNRAP. The CDR3 has 16 residues. In nucleotides, the CDR3 is TGTGCTAGTGCCTCTCTGGGGGGAAGCTCCTACAATGAGCAGTTCTTC. As protein: CASASLGGSSYNEQFF. The variable domain in full, with the rest retrieved from reference TRBV12-5 and TRBJ2-1, is DARVTQTPRHKVTEMGQEVTMRCQPILGHNTVFWYRQTMMQGLELLAYFRNRAPLDDSGMPKDRFSAEMPDATLATLKIQPSEPRDSAVYFCASASLGGSSYNEQFFGPGTRLTVL.

V is TRBV7-2 and J is TRBJ2-3; D not certain. CDR3 size: 16 residues. Germline V CDR1 and CDR2: SGHTA, FQGNSA. V gave up 1 base and J gave up 3 bases, with 14 bases separating them. The CDR3 nucleotides are TGTGCCAGCAGCTTAGTTTTGCCGGCCCGGACAGATACGCAGTATTTT. Its protein product is CASSLVLPARTDTQYF.

The rearrangement uses TRBV28 and TRBJ1-5; the D gene is possibly TRBD1 (6 bases). The CDR3 runs 16 residues. Trimming pared 2 bases from V and 0 bases from J, leaving 11 bases between. From germline, CDR1 is MDHEN and CDR2 SYDVKM. CDR3 bases: TGTGCCAGCAGTTTACCCCCAGGGGATAGCAATCAGCCCCAGCATTTT. Amino acids: CASSLPPGDSNQPQHF.

The V gene is TRBV4-1, the J gene TRBJ2-7; a possible D gene is TRBD1 (6 bases). V was trimmed by 2 bases and J by 3 bases, leaving 8 bases between them. The CDR3 has 13 residues. CDR1 and CDR2 from the germline V gene are MGHRA and YSYEKL. CDR3 coding DNA: TGCGCCAGCAGCCAACGGGACAACTACGAGCAGTACTTC. Protein sequence: CASSQRDNYEQYF.

The V call is TRBV7-3, the J call TRBJ2-6; no firm D call. Germline V gene sequence: CDR1 SGHTA, CDR2 FQGTGA. This CDR3 has 15 amino acids. V dropped 5 bases and J dropped 2 bases, with 10 bases sitting between them. The CDR3 nucleotides read TGTGCCAGCAGCCACCCGCGCGCTGGGGCCAACGTCCTGACTTTC. Encoded protein: CASSHPRAGANVLTF.

This chain joins TRBV4-1 and TRBJ2-1; 8 bases line up with TRBD2. The CDR3 contains 16 residues. CDR1 is MGHRA, CDR2 YSYEKL, per germline. Trimming took 0 bases from V and 4 from J; bases not matched to a gene: 5. The CDR3 here is CASSQEVAGRYNEQFF. CDR3 DNA: TGCGCCAGCAGCCAAGAGGTAGCGGGGCGTTACAATGAGCAGTTCTTC.

This chain links TRBV19 with TRBJ1-6; D is possibly TRBD1 (5 bases). Germline V gene data show CDR1 as LNHDA and CDR2 as SQIVND (reference sequence). The CDR3 runs 15 residues. Trimming removed 5 bases from V and 3 bases from J, with 11 bases in between. CDR3 residues: CASSSRRGYNSPLHF. Written as DNA, the CDR3 is TGTGCCAGTAGTTCGAGAAGGGGCTATAATTCACCCCTCCACTTT.